This T cell receptor (beta chain) is from a study of chemoradiotherapy in HPV16-positive cancers. Trimming removed 0 bases from V and 6 bases from J, with 16 bases in between. CDR3 length: 15 amino acids. Findings of the study overall: HPV-responsive T-cell expansion during chemoradiotherapy was linked to improved recurrence-free survival in HPV16-positive patients.

Method: immunoSEQ multiplex PCR; TCRdb's copy keeps in-frame clones and lacks some. This table holds 20,000 to 30,000 clones, roughly 95% found once. Note on this clone: Its specificity is unknown.

Over chemoradiotherapy, repertoires were sampled more than once. This sample was gathered from a patient who underwent chemoradiotherapy. The sequence derives from a human donor with HPV-associated anogenital cancer. The rearrangement joins TRBV5-7 to TRBJ2-7; D is possibly TRBD2 (6 bases). TRBV5-7 is an ORF; its function is uncertain. CDR3 in DNA: TGTGCCAGCAGCTTGGATCCAGGGCCGGGGGTCGAGCAGTACTTC. This encodes CASSLDPGPGVEQYF.